This record looks at one T cell receptor (beta chain) sequence and its context. As yet, its antigen is unknown. Trimming stripped 6 bases from V and 3 bases from J, with 14 bases between. CDR1 and CDR2 from the germline V gene are MNHNS and SASEGT. The CDR3 is made up of 14 amino acids. The data belong to a study of post-analysis software for immune sequencing data. Study-level points and caveats: For normalized Chao1 diversity, multiple sclerosis patients scored significantly lower than controls did. TRBV5-6, TRBV5-1 and TRBV20-1 belonged to a set of roughly five TRBV segments that were more frequent in patients than controls.

Included in the TCR beta cDNA libraries were unique molecular identifiers. TCRdb re-derived calls from the PCR reads in MiXCR, one entry per CDR3 protein. The sample contains fewer than 850,000 distinct CDR3 sequences, 40% to 55% of which appear only once. The sequencing input was blood. The chain combines TRBV6-1 with TRBJ2-5; the D is unclear. This sequence originates from a girl aged 5 to 17 with multiple sclerosis. The CDR3 is CASSGRSIKETQYF. For the CDR3, the DNA is TGTGCCAGCAGCGGACGCTCGATTAAAGAGACCCAGTACTTC.